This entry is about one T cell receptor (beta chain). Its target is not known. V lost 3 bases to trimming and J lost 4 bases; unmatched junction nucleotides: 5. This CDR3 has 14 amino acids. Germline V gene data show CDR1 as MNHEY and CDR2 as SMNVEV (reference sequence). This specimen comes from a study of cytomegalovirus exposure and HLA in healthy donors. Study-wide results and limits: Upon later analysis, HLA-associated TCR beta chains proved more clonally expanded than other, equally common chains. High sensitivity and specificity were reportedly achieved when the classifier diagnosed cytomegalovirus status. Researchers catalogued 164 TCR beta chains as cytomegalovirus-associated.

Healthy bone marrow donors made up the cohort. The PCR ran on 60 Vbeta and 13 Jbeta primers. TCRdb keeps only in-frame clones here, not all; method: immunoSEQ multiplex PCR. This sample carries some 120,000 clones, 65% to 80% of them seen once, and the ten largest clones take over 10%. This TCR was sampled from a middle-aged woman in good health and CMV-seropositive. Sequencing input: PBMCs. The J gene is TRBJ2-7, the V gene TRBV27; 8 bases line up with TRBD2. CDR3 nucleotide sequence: TGTGCCAGCAGTTTCACAGCGGGAGCTTACGAGCAGTACTTC. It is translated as CASSFTAGAYEQYF.